This TCR beta chain comes out of a study of blood T cell repertoires in COVID-19. About the study: The cDNA or gDNA used as material had been derived from T cells, B-cell-depleted T cells, or PBMCs.

Assay used: immunoSEQ multiplex PCR; TCRdb lists only in-frame clones, some missing. The table lists some 350,000 clones, more than 70% of them singletons. Seattle patient enrollment occurred during active infection, with longitudinal follow-up thereafter. The sequencing sample was made of peripheral blood. This TCR was sampled from a woman between 25 and 40 years old with COVID-19, enrolled during active disease.

The CDR3 coding sequence is TGTGCCAGCAGTGAAGCGCCTAGCGGGGTAGATACGCAGTATTTT. It translates to CASSEAPSGVDTQYF. The chain is built from TRBV2 and TRBJ2-3; 9 bases map to TRBD2. Per the germline V gene, CDR1 is SNHLY and CDR2 is FYNNEI. V shed 0 bases and J 5 bases; nucleotides not matched to a gene: 3. The CDR3 loop spans 15 amino acids.